Below are 17 T cell receptor beta chains sequenced from a single sample in a study of blood T cell repertoires in COVID-19. Sequencing was performed with immunoSEQ multiplex PCR; in TCRdb, only in-frame clones are kept and a portion is missing. Of hundreds of thousands of clones in the sample, roughly 90% are singletons; the top ten hold about 6.7%. The sequenced sample consisted of peripheral blood. These receptors originate from a woman in her 70s with COVID-19, enrolled during active disease.

The gene calls are TRBV4-1 and TRBJ2-6; unclear D gene. Germline V gene lookup returns CDR1 MGHRA and CDR2 YSYEKL. CDR3 length: 14 amino acids. Between the trimmed V and J ends, which lost 3 bases and 2 bases, there was a span of 5 bases. DNA for the CDR3: TGCGCCAGCAGCCATCCGGCTGGGGCCAACGTCCTGACTTTC. Protein: CASSHPAGANVLTF.

This sequence joins TRBV10-3 and TRBJ1-1, with D tentatively TRBD1 (6 bases). This CDR3 comprises 14 residues. CDR1 and CDR2 (germline): ENHRY, SYGVKD. Trimming removed 5 bases at V and 4 bases at J, with 14 bases between. The CDR3 loop reads CAISQGGPSTEAFF. The CDR3 DNA reads as TGTGCCATCAGTCAAGGGGGTCCCAGCACTGAAGCTTTCTTT.

The chain employs TRBV11-2 and TRBJ1-1, with 11 bases identical to TRBD1. Trimming at V came to 5 bases and at J to 6 bases, leaving 11 bases not matched to a gene. CDR3 size: 16 residues. Germline assignment: CDR1 SGHAT and CDR2 FQNNGV. CDR3 region: CASSPPPGQGEAEAFF. As DNA, the CDR3 is TGTGCCAGCAGCCCTCCGCCGGGACAGGGGGAGGCTGAAGCTTTCTTT.

The rearrangement links TRBV9 to TRBJ1-2, with 10 bases identical to TRBD1. The germline gives CDR1 SGDLS, CDR2 YYNGEE. V lost 4 bases and J lost 6; bases outside the gene matches: 3. This CDR3 has 13 residues. CDR3 region: CASSPGQGNGYTF. The DNA for the CDR3 is TGTGCCAGCAGCCCGGGACAGGGGAATGGCTACACCTTC.

This clone came up once. The rearrangement links TRBV5-5 to TRBJ1-6; 9 nucleotides match TRBD1. Germline trimming cut 5 bases from V and 7 bases from J; bases unmatched to any gene: 7. This CDR3 spans 15 amino acids. Germline V CDR1 and CDR2: SGHKS, YYEKEE (reference sequence). The CDR3 DNA follows: TGTGCCAGCAGGCAGACAGGGGGTATGAATTCACCCCTCCACTTT. Protein: CASRQTGGMNSPLHF.

The chain recombines TRBV29-1 with TRBJ1-1; the D gene is possibly TRBD1 (6 bases). Trimming pared 2 bases from V and 1 base from J, leaving 17 bases between. Germline V gene data show CDR1 as SQVTM and CDR2 as ANQGSEA. The CDR3 consists of 16 residues. CDR3 residues: CSVEKGQGLRNTEAFF. The CDR3 bases are TGCAGCGTTGAAAAAGGTCAGGGGCTCCGGAACACTGAAGCTTTCTTT.

This clone showed up just once. The rearrangement joins TRBV27 to TRBJ1-2; 9 bases agree with TRBD1. In germline, CDR1 is MNHEY, CDR2 SMNVEV (reference sequence). V dropped 5 bases and J dropped 6; count of bases not matched to a gene: 10. CDR3 length equals 15 residues. This chain's CDR3 is CASSAYPGQGNGYTF. In nucleotides, the CDR3 is TGTGCCAGCAGTGCCTATCCGGGACAGGGAAATGGCTACACCTTC.

The CDR3 loop is CASSPAARDRAEQYF. The CDR3 nucleotides are TGTGCCAGCTCACCTGCAGCCCGGGACAGGGCCGAGCAGTACTTC. V gene TRBV18 combines with J gene TRBJ2-7; 9 nucleotides line up with TRBD1. Germline lookup yields CDR1 KGHSH and CDR2 LQKENI. J gave up 6 bases and V 3 bases, and 9 bases lay outside the gene matches. This CDR3 has 15 residues.

Comment on this clone: The sample has other DNA sequences that encode this CDR3 too. V and J are TRBV9 and TRBJ2-5; 12 bases fit TRBD2. J lost 4 bases, V lost 4 bases, and 5 bases had no gene match. The CDR3 contains 15 residues. Germline CDR1 and CDR2: SGDLS and YYNGEE. The CDR3 spells CASSPSGGARETQYF. CDR3 sequence (DNA): TGTGCCAGCAGCCCTAGCGGGGGGGCTAGAGAGACCCAGTACTTC.

The chain is built from TRBV9 and TRBJ2-3, with D maybe TRBD2 (6 bases). V lost 4 bases and J 4 bases, leaving 16 bases between the germline ends. CDR1 and CDR2 (germline): SGDLS, YYNGEE. This CDR3 spans 15 amino acids. DNA of the CDR3: TGTGCCAGCAGCCCATCTGGGGGAGGCGCAGATACGCAGTATTTT. Translation gives CASSPSGGGADTQYF.

This clone has only one observation. The chain has TRBV4-3 and TRBJ1-6; 8 bases match TRBD1. CDR3 length: 16 residues. The ends lost 1 base at V and 11 bases at J; junction bases unmatched: 10. Germline CDR1 and CDR2: LGHNA and YSLEER. Written as DNA, the CDR3 is TGCGCCAGCAGCCAAGGAGCCGGACAGGGAAGCGCACCCCTCCACTTT. It translates to CASSQGAGQGSAPLHF.

This chain uses TRBV11-2 with TRBJ2-7; 8 nucleotides line up with TRBD2. J lost 4 bases, V lost 2 bases, and 10 bases had no gene match. This CDR3 is 16 amino acids long. CDR1 and CDR2 (germline): SGHAT, FQNNGV. CDR3 amino acids: CASSLRPGLAGYEQYF. CDR3 DNA sequence: TGTGCCAGCAGCTTAAGACCCGGGCTAGCGGGTTACGAGCAGTACTTC.

This chain links TRBV9 with TRBJ2-5; TRBD2 agrees at 8 bases. CDR1 SGDLS and CDR2 YYNGEE come from the germline V gene. This CDR3 comprises 14 residues. V lost 3 bases and J lost 0; bases outside the gene matches: 1. CDR3 residues: CASSAGGDQETQYF. The CDR3 DNA follows: TGTGCCAGCAGCGCCGGGGGGGACCAAGAGACCCAGTACTTC.

The chain has TRBV9 and TRBJ1-6; D is perhaps TRBD1 (5 bases). The CDR3 has 12 amino acids. Trimming left V 3 bases short and J 11 bases short, with 9 bases between. Germline CDR1 is SGDLS and CDR2 is YYNGEE. In DNA, the CDR3 is TGTGCCAGCAGCGAGGCAGGGACACCCCTCCACTTT. It codes for CASSEAGTPLHF.

The V call is TRBV15, the J call TRBJ1-4, with D possibly being TRBD1 (5 bases). Trimming removed 1 base at V and 8 bases at J, with 14 bases between. Germline CDR1 is LNHNV and CDR2 is YYDKDF (reference sequence). This CDR3 spans 15 amino acids. Here the CDR3 reads CATSRVQGSREKLFF. The CDR3 DNA sequence: TGTGCCACCAGCAGAGTGCAGGGTTCTAGGGAAAAACTGTTTTTT.

This rearrangement joins TRBV6-4 to TRBJ1-2; 7 positions agree with TRBD1. This CDR3 comprises 13 residues. With V trimmed by 4 bases and J by 6 bases, 5 bases remained unmatched. The germline V gene encodes CDR1 MRHNA and CDR2 SNTAGT. Here the CDR3 reads CASSATGYDGYTF. The DNA for the CDR3 is TGTGCCAGCAGTGCGACAGGGTACGATGGCTACACCTTC.

The chain has TRBV12-5 and TRBJ1-5, with D possibly matching TRBD1 (6 bases). CDR1 is LGHNT and CDR2 is FRNRAP in the germline V gene. Trimming pared 6 bases from V and 2 bases from J, leaving 14 bases between. This CDR3 is 15 amino acids long. The CDR3 DNA reads TGTGCTAGTGGGATAACAGGGCACGGCAATCAGCCCCAGCATTTT. This codes for CASGITGHGNQPQHF.